The 18 T cell receptor beta chains below were found in one sample sequenced in a study of cytomegalovirus exposure and HLA in healthy donors. The primer mix had 60 Vbeta and 13 Jbeta primers. This table comes from immunoSEQ multiplex PCR, and its TCRdb copy is limited to in-frame clones, with some not included. The sample includes over 150,000 clones, roughly four fifths of them seen just once. The specimen sequenced was PBMCs. The receptors come from a man aged 18 to 35 in good health and CMV-seronegative.

This clone was seen just once. The rearrangement links TRBV7-9 to TRBJ2-3; 10 bases map to TRBD1. Germline V gene data show CDR1 as SEHNR and CDR2 as FQNEAQ (reference sequence). The J segment lost 5 bases and the V segment lost 5 bases, leaving 7 bases of the junction unmatched. This CDR3 contains 15 residues. CDR3 nucleotides: TGTGCCAGCAGCCTCCGGGGACAGGGGAGAGATACGCAGTATTTT. The encoded protein is CASSLRGQGRDTQYF.

The chain combines TRBV27 with TRBJ1-4, with D possibly being TRBD1 (5 bases). Germline CDR1 is MNHEY and CDR2 is SMNVEV (reference sequence). V gave up 8 bases and J gave up 0 bases, with 16 bases separating them. CDR3 length equals 16 residues. CDR3 amino acids: CASGRQGGSTNEKLFF. The CDR3 bases are TGTGCCAGCGGCCGGCAGGGAGGATCAACTAATGAAAAACTGTTTTTT. Drawing the rest from reference TRBV27 and TRBJ1-4, the complete variable domain is EAQVTQNPRYLITVTGKKLTVTCSQNMNHEYMSWYRQDPGLGLRQIYYSMNVEVTDKGDVPEGYKVSRKEKRNFPLILESPSPNQTSLYFCASGRQGGSTNEKLFFGSGTQLSVL.

The chain links TRBV5-5 to TRBJ1-2; D remains unclear. CDR1 is SGHKS, CDR2 YYEKEE, per germline (reference sequence). The CDR3 extends over 12 amino acids. Trimming cost V 0 bases and J 6 bases, with 6 bases left between them. The CDR3 loop is CASSLVGNGYTF. The CDR3 DNA is TGTGCCAGCAGCTTGGTCGGGAATGGCTACACCTTC.

The chain's CDR3 is CASSPTQNTGELFF. The CDR3, as DNA: TGTGCCAGCTCACCTACACAGAACACCGGGGAGCTGTTTTTT. The chain uses TRBV18 and TRBJ2-2; no clear D gene. This CDR3 is built from 14 residues. The V and J ends lost 3 bases and 1 base respectively, with 6 bases between them. CDR1 KGHSH and CDR2 LQKENI come from the germline V gene.

This clone has a single count. This chain connects TRBV4-1 to TRBJ2-1; D is possibly TRBD1 (6 bases). The V end was cut by 1 base, the J end by 0 bases, with 13 bases between. CDR1 is MGHRA, CDR2 YSYEKL, per germline. The CDR3 sequence is 17 residues long. For the CDR3, the DNA is TGCGCCAGCAGCCAAGGGACAGCCCGGAGCTCCTACAATGAGCAGTTCTTC. It specifies CASSQGTARSSYNEQFF.

A few counts support this clone. The CDR3 spells CASSPGQGTDTQYF. The DNA for the CDR3 is TGCGCCAGCAGCCCTGGACAGGGCACAGATACGCAGTATTTT. The chain couples TRBV5-1 to TRBJ2-3; 7 bases map to TRBD1. Germline lookup yields CDR1 SGHRS and CDR2 YFSETQ. CDR3 size: 14 residues. The junction had 3 bases not matched to a gene; V was cut back by 4 bases and J by 1 base.

This chain links TRBV10-3 with TRBJ2-4; 9 bases agree with TRBD2. This CDR3 has 16 residues. Germline lookup yields CDR1 ENHRY and CDR2 SYGVKD. The V gene end was trimmed by 2 bases and the J gene end by 2 bases; junction bases not matched to a gene: 4. CDR3 DNA sequence: TGTGCCATCAGTGAGATCGCTAGCGGGACCAAAAACATTCAGTACTTC. This codes for CAISEIASGTKNIQYF.

This clone was detected only once. This rearrangement joins TRBV9 to TRBJ1-2; a weak D match, TRBD1 (6 bases). CDR1 and CDR2 from the germline V gene are SGDLS and YYNGEE. The germline V and J ends were trimmed by 0 bases and 4 bases, with 16 bases remaining between them. The CDR3 consists of 16 residues. The CDR3 sequence: CASSVARSGTSYGYTF. The CDR3 DNA reads TGTGCCAGCAGCGTAGCCCGATCCGGGACAAGCTATGGCTACACCTTC.

The chain couples TRBV4-1 to TRBJ1-1; D not certain. Germline loops: CDR1 MGHRA, CDR2 YSYEKL. V lost 4 bases to trimming and J lost 0 bases, with 18 bases between them. This CDR3 comprises 17 residues. CDR3 sequence reads: CASSRATTARMNTEAFF. Here the CDR3 DNA reads TGCGCCAGCAGCCGAGCAACTACCGCCCGGATGAACACTGAAGCTTTCTTT.

This clone was picked up a small number of times. V is TRBV6-1 and J is TRBJ1-3; 7 nucleotides agree with TRBD1. CDR3 size: 15 residues. Per germline, CDR1 MNHNS and CDR2 SASEGT. J gave up 3 bases and V 7 bases, and 9 bases lay outside the gene matches. As DNA, the CDR3 is TGTGCCAGCAACCCCCGGGACAGCGGTGGAAACACCATATATTTT. It codes for CASNPRDSGGNTIYF.

V and J are TRBV13 and TRBJ2-3, with D maybe TRBD2 (5 bases). CDR1 and CDR2 from the germline V gene are PRHDT and FYEKMQ (reference sequence). This CDR3 spans 19 amino acids. Trimming left V 2 bases short and J 0 bases short, with 21 bases between. CDR3: CASSLRTPQAEFSTDTQYF. DNA of the CDR3: TGTGCCAGCAGCTTAAGGACCCCCCAAGCGGAGTTTAGCACAGATACGCAGTATTTT.

This clone was observed a handful of times. The V gene is TRBV5-4, the J gene TRBJ2-2; D perhaps matches TRBD1 (6 bases). This CDR3 has 16 amino acids. Germline-derived CDR1 and CDR2 are SGHNT and YYREEE (reference sequence). Trimming left V 0 bases short and J 6 bases short, with 15 bases between. CDR3 coding DNA: TGTGCCAGCAGCTTGGCGTGGGGGCGCGGCCCCGGGGAGCTGTTTTTT. This sequence encodes CASSLAWGRGPGELFF.

This chain uses TRBV5-6 with TRBJ2-1; D uncertain. Germline V gives CDR1 SGHDT, CDR2 YYEEEE. The V end was cut by 4 bases, the J end by 6 bases, with 11 bases between. CDR3 length: 13 residues. The chain's CDR3 is CASSPGFSNEQFF. The CDR3 nucleotides read TGTGCCAGCAGCCCGGGTTTCTCCAATGAGCAGTTCTTC.

This chain links TRBV27 with TRBJ2-5; 8 bases align to TRBD2. Germline V CDR1 and CDR2: MNHEY, SMNVEV (reference sequence). The trim removed 3 bases at V and 6 bases at J, leaving 12 bases unmatched. This CDR3 has 16 residues. CDR3 nucleotide sequence: TGTGCCAGCAGTTTTGCGGGACTAGGTCCCGCGCAGACCCAGTACTTC. Protein sequence: CASSFAGLGPAQTQYF.

The genes are TRBV28 and TRBJ1-5, with 9 bases aligning to TRBD1. Unmatched junction bases numbered 7, after V lost 7 bases and J lost 6 bases. Looked up from germline, CDR1 is MDHEN and CDR2 is SYDVKM. The CDR3 spans 14 residues. In DNA form, the CDR3 reads TGTGCCAGCACGGGACAGGGCGGGAGTCAGCCCCAGCATTTT. Amino acids: CASTGQGGSQPQHF.

The chain links TRBV7-2 to TRBJ2-3; 7 bases agree with TRBD1. Germline V gene sequence: CDR1 SGHTA, CDR2 FQGNSA. There are 16 residues in the CDR3. V trimming: 5 bases; J trimming: 0 bases; junction bases outside the gene matches: 8. DNA for the CDR3: TGTGCCAGCAGCCCTAGGGGGCTCGGCAGCACAGATACGCAGTATTTT. This translates into CASSPRGLGSTDTQYF. The variable domain in full, with the rest retrieved from reference TRBV7-2 and TRBJ2-3, is GAGVSQSPSNKVTEKGKDVELRCDPISGHTALYWYRQSLGQGLEFLIYFQGNSAPDKSGLPSDRFSAERTGGSVSTLTIQRTQQEDSAVYLCASSPRGLGSTDTQYFGPGTRLTVL.

This chain connects TRBV10-3 to TRBJ2-1; TRBD1 is a possible D gene (6 bases). The CDR3 covers 16 residues. With 6 bases removed from V and 1 base from J, the gap between germline ends came to 16 bases. Per the germline V gene, CDR1 is ENHRY and CDR2 is SYGVKD. For the CDR3, the DNA is TGTGCCATCAGGGCCCCGCCGGGACATTCCTACAATGAGCAGTTCTTC. Translation: CAIRAPPGHSYNEQFF.

This clone was counted only a few times. The CDR3 coding sequence is TGTGCCAGCAGTCCTTACTCCGACAGGGCTTATGGCTACACCTTC. Amino acids: CASSPYSDRAYGYTF. The chain uses TRBV27 and TRBJ1-2, with 7 bases aligning to TRBD1. The V segment lost 5 bases and the J segment 5 bases; nucleotides outside the gene matches: 11. The CDR3 loop spans 15 amino acids. Germline lookup yields CDR1 MNHEY and CDR2 SMNVEV (reference sequence).